These 26 T cell receptor beta chains originate from one sample sequenced in a study of CD8 T cells in Susac syndrome. An amount of RNA that ranged from roughly 0.45 to 1 ug was reverse transcribed with random hexamers. TCRdb called the immunoSEQ multiplex PCR reads again in MiXCR, with one record for every CDR3 protein. The sample gives some 140,000 distinct CDR3 sequences, about 90% of which show up once; roughly 0.25% is in the top ten. The sequencing input was CD8+ T cells from PBMCs. All receptors come from a human donor with multiple sclerosis.

V gene TRBV6-1 combines with J gene TRBJ2-7; 11 bases match TRBD2. J gave up 6 bases and V 7 bases, and 8 bases lay outside the gene matches. CDR3 size: 14 residues. Germline V gene lookup returns CDR1 MNHNS and CDR2 SASEGT. The CDR3 spells CASTALAGAGEQYF. CDR3 in DNA: TGTGCCAGCACCGCACTAGCGGGAGCGGGCGAGCAGTACTTC.

In nucleotides, the CDR3 is TGTGCCAGCAGTTTGGGTCCGGTGGTTACGAACACCGGGGAGCTGTTTTTT. It codes for CASSLGPVVTNTGELFF. The chain couples TRBV12-3 or TRBV12-4 to TRBJ2-2; no reliable D call. Trimming cost V 3 bases and J 0 bases, with 14 bases left between them. This CDR3 region has 17 residues.

This sequence joins TRBV7-6 and TRBJ2-1; TRBD2 might be the D (6 bases). The germline gives CDR1 SGHVS, CDR2 FNYEAQ. The CDR3 loop spans 15 amino acids. The V and J ends lost 1 base and 2 bases respectively, with 9 bases between them. For the CDR3, the DNA is TGTGCCAGCAGCTTAGGCGGGATCGCCTACAATGAGCAGTTCTTC. This sequence encodes CASSLGGIAYNEQFF.

This clonotype was counted a single time. This chain joins TRBV4-1 and TRBJ2-1; 12 bases fit TRBD2. V gave up 0 bases and J gave up 5 bases; unmatched junction bases: 5. This CDR3 comprises 17 residues. Germline assignment: CDR1 MGHRA and CDR2 YSYEKL. The DNA of the CDR3 is TGCGCCAGCAGCCAAGAGACTAGCGGGAGCTCTCACAATGAGCAGTTCTTC. Translating gives CASSQETSGSSHNEQFF.

V and J are TRBV28 and TRBJ2-7; TRBD1 agrees at 9 bases. V shed 3 bases and J 2 bases; nucleotides not matched to a gene: 8. The CDR3 has 16 amino acids. CDR1 and CDR2 from the germline V gene are MDHEN and SYDVKM. CDR3 sequence: CASSFQKGQGTYEQYF. The CDR3 nucleotides read TGTGCCAGCAGTTTCCAAAAGGGACAGGGTACCTACGAGCAGTACTTC. The complete variable domain, with remaining parts taken from reference TRBV28 and TRBJ2-7, reads DVKVTQSSRYLVKRTGEKVFLECVQDMDHENMFWYRQDPGLGLRLIYFSYDVKMKEKGDIPEGYSVSREKKERFSLILESASTNQTSMYLCASSFQKGQGTYEQYFGPGTRLTVT.

In its sample, this clonotype was seen once. This chain joins TRBV9 and TRBJ2-5, with D perhaps TRBD2 (6 bases). V was trimmed by 4 bases and J by 2 bases, leaving 21 bases between them. The CDR3 is 17 amino acids. The germline V gene has CDR1 SGDLS and CDR2 YYNGEE. CDR3 region: CASSHNRGGTYQETQYF. CDR3 nucleotide sequence: TGTGCCAGCAGCCACAACCGTGGGGGGACTTATCAAGAGACCCAGTACTTC.

The chain links TRBV7-9 to TRBJ1-2; D is unclear. Trimming left V 2 bases short and J 7 bases short, with 5 bases between. The CDR3 loop spans 11 amino acids. Per germline, CDR1 SEHNR and CDR2 FQNEAQ (reference sequence). The CDR3 sequence: CASSLLGGYTF. CDR3 DNA: TGTGCCAGCAGCTTACTGGGTGGCTACACCTTC. Filled out from reference TRBV7-9 and TRBJ1-2, the complete variable domain reads DTGVSQNPRHKITKRGQNVTFRCDPISEHNRLYWYRQTLGQGPEFLTYFQNEAQLEKSRLLSDRFSAERPKGSFSTLEIQRTEQGDSAMYLCASSLLGGYTFGSGTRLTVV.

The chain joins TRBV12-3 or TRBV12-4 to TRBJ1-5, with 9 bases matching TRBD1. The CDR3 is 14 amino acids. J lost 9 bases, V lost 3 bases, and 6 bases had no gene match. CDR3 sequence (DNA): TGTGCCAGCAGTTTGGGACAGGGAAATTGGCCCCAGCATTTT. Protein sequence: CASSLGQGNWPQHF.

The chain links TRBV23-1 to TRBJ2-7; perhaps TRBD1 as D (6 bases). TRBV23-1 is an open reading frame, and its role is uncertain. Trimming cost V 6 bases and J 5 bases, with 29 bases left between them. This CDR3 is built from 18 residues. CDR3 protein: CASSSTYGLDRRRNEQYF. Here the CDR3 DNA reads TGCGCCAGCAGCTCTACTTACGGGCTAGACAGGCGAAGGAACGAGCAGTACTTC.

The chain combines TRBV30 with TRBJ2-7, with D perhaps matching TRBD2 (6 bases). The CDR3 length is 13 residues. Trimming cost V 2 bases and J 5 bases, with 13 bases left between them. The germline gives CDR1 GTSNPN, CDR2 SVGIG (reference sequence). Here the CDR3 reads CAWSLREAHEQYF. The CDR3, as DNA: TGTGCCTGGAGTCTCAGGGAGGCTCACGAGCAGTACTTC. The full variable domain, in which reference TRBV30 and TRBJ2-7 provide the parts outside the CDR3, is SQTIHQWPATLVQPVGSPLSLECTVEGTSNPNLYWYRQAAGRGLQLLFYSVGIGQISSEVPQNLSASRPQDRQFILSSKKLLLSDSGFYLCAWSLREAHEQYFGPGTRLTVT.

V usage is TRBV28 and J usage is TRBJ1-2; the D is unclear. This CDR3 comprises 13 residues. With 4 bases removed from V and 13 bases from J, the gap between germline ends came to 19 bases. Germline V lookup: CDR1 MDHEN, CDR2 SYDVKM. In nucleotides, the CDR3 is TGTGCCAGCAGTTCGGTCGCGATGGGGATGGGCACCTTC. Its protein is CASSSVAMGMGTF.

The chain carries TRBV4-3 and TRBJ2-1; tentatively, D is TRBD2 (6 bases). This CDR3 region has 17 residues. Germline CDR1 reads LGHNA; CDR2 reads YSLEER. Trimming stripped 5 bases from V and 0 bases from J, with 17 bases between. The CDR3 sequence is CASSYNHPGLSYNEQFF. CDR3 bases: TGCGCCAGCAGCTACAACCACCCGGGACTCTCCTACAATGAGCAGTTCTTC.

The rearrangement links TRBV6-6 to TRBJ1-6, with unresolved D. Trimming pared 7 bases from V and 0 bases from J, leaving 13 bases between. This CDR3 has 16 amino acids. Germline values: CDR1 MNHNY, CDR2 SVGAGI (reference sequence). The CDR3 spells CASNVEASSYNSPLHF. Here the CDR3 DNA reads TGTGCCAGCAACGTCGAGGCGAGCTCCTATAATTCACCCCTCCACTTT.

This rearrangement joins TRBV7-8 to TRBJ2-1; D is ambiguous. Germline CDR1 reads SGHVS; CDR2 reads FQNEAQ. The CDR3 consists of 14 residues. Trimming left V 10 bases short and J 0 bases short, with 13 bases between. This CDR3 reads CANILYGSYNEQFF. The CDR3, as DNA: TGTGCCAACATCTTGTACGGCTCCTACAATGAGCAGTTCTTC.

The chain recombines TRBV19 with TRBJ1-5, with D unresolved. Per germline, CDR1 LNHDA and CDR2 SQIVND (reference sequence). The CDR3 has 14 residues. Trimming took off 8 bases at V and 0 bases at J, with 11 bases between the two ends. The CDR3 region has the DNA TGTGCCAGTTCATTCGTCCTTAGCAATCAGCCCCAGCATTTT. It encodes CASSFVLSNQPQHF.

The chain recombines TRBV9 with TRBJ1-1; D unresolved. V was shortened by 2 bases and J by 1 base, with 12 bases between the two germline ends. The length of the CDR3 is 15 residues. Germline CDR1 reads SGDLS; CDR2 reads YYNGEE. CDR3 protein: CASSVPTMTNTEAFF. CDR3 in DNA: TGTGCCAGCAGCGTCCCGACTATGACGAACACTGAAGCTTTCTTT.

This clonotype was seen a single time. The CDR3 coding sequence is TGTGCCAGTAGCGCTTACTACTCCAGCTCCTACAATGAGCAGTTCTTC. Translated: CASSAYYSSSYNEQFF. The V gene is TRBV19, the J gene TRBJ2-1; D remains unclear. Trimming stripped 6 bases from V and 0 bases from J, with 15 bases between. This CDR3 is built from 16 residues. Germline V CDR1 and CDR2: LNHDA, SQIVND (reference sequence).

The chain joins TRBV15 to TRBJ1-1; no reliable D call. This CDR3 is built from 14 residues. Trimming shortened V by 4 bases and J by 7 bases, and 16 bases separated the two germline ends. The germline V gene has CDR1 LNHNV and CDR2 YYDKDF (reference sequence). CDR3 region: CATSTLTDLNEAFF. CDR3 nucleotides: TGTGCCACCAGCACACTAACAGACCTAAATGAAGCTTTCTTT.

The gene calls are TRBV3-1 and TRBJ1-5, with D perhaps matching TRBD1 (6 bases). Between the trimmed V and J ends, which lost 0 bases and 6 bases, there was a span of 12 bases. Per the germline V gene, CDR1 is LGHDT and CDR2 is YNNKEL (reference sequence). The CDR3 totals 15 residues. CDR3 amino acids: CASSQDLTGAQPQHF. DNA for the CDR3: TGTGCCAGCAGCCAAGATCTAACGGGGGCTCAGCCCCAGCATTTT.

The chain joins TRBV20-1 to TRBJ2-7; 8 bases line up with TRBD2. J lost 6 bases, V lost 5 bases, and 3 bases had no gene match. Germline V lookup: CDR1 DFQATT, CDR2 SNEGSKA (reference sequence). The CDR3 runs to 11 residues. This chain's CDR3 is CSAREGSEQYF. The CDR3 DNA sequence: TGCAGTGCTCGGGAGGGGAGCGAGCAGTACTTC.

This clonotype was counted once. The chain combines TRBV5-4 with TRBJ2-2; D is uncertain. This CDR3 contains 12 residues. Germline values: CDR1 SGHNT, CDR2 YYREEE (reference sequence). V was cut by 3 bases and J by 8 bases, with 8 bases left in between. The DNA of the CDR3 is TGTGCCAGCAGCTCCAAGGCAGGGGAGCTGTTTTTT. Encoded protein: CASSSKAGELFF.

The chain joins TRBV15 to TRBJ1-1; D is unclear. Germline CDR1 and CDR2: LNHNV and YYDKDF (reference sequence). The CDR3 spans 12 residues. Trimming pared 1 base from V and 8 bases from J, leaving 8 bases between. The DNA for the CDR3 is TGTGCCACCAGCAGAGTCGGGGTAGAAGCTTTCTTT. Its translation: CATSRVGVEAFF.

The rearrangement uses TRBV3-1 and TRBJ1-1; D is possibly TRBD1 (5 bases). V dropped 1 base and J dropped 8 bases, with 20 bases sitting between them. Germline V gene lookup returns CDR1 LGHDT and CDR2 YNNKEL (reference sequence). The CDR3 has 16 residues. The CDR3 protein is CASSQAGGDPLVEAFF. CDR3 in DNA: TGTGCCAGCAGCCAAGCGGGGGGGGACCCTCTCGTCGAAGCTTTCTTT.

This rearrangement joins TRBV14 to TRBJ2-1, with D unresolved. This CDR3 region has 12 residues. V lost 1 base, J lost 9 bases, and 7 bases lay in between. Germline CDR1 and CDR2: SGHDN and FVKESK. As DNA, the CDR3 is TGTGCCAGCAGCCAAGTGATCGGTGAGCAGTTCTTC. It yields the protein CASSQVIGEQFF.

The chain links TRBV28 to TRBJ2-7, with 8 bases lining up with TRBD1. The CDR3 is made up of 14 amino acids. The germline V gene encodes CDR1 MDHEN and CDR2 SYDVKM. V was pared by 5 bases and J by 0 bases, with 3 bases of the junction left unmatched. The CDR3 loop is CASSTDRVSYEQYF. The DNA for the CDR3 is TGTGCCAGCAGTACGGACAGGGTCTCCTACGAGCAGTACTTC.

This chain uses TRBV11-3 with TRBJ1-4; 7 bases are shared with TRBD1. The CDR3 is 12 amino acids. Trimming cost V 7 bases and J 10 bases; bases outside gene matches: 6. Germline V gives CDR1 SGHNT, CDR2 YENEEA. Written as DNA, the CDR3 is TGTGCCAGCACTCCAAACAGGGGAAAACTGTTTTTT. Protein product: CASTPNRGKLFF.